The 18 T cell receptor beta chains given below trace back to one sample, sequenced in a study of T cell repertoires in aging, cancer and after chemotherapy (dated by TCRdb to about 2019). Instrument used: Illumina MiSeq. Rearranged TRB sequences spanning V, D and J segments were amplified in a multiplex touch-down PCR with a mixed TRB-A/B primer pool. TCRdb reworked the public reads: Q25 trimming with fastp, MiXCR clone assembly, productive beta chains retained. CDR3 protein duplicates are merged, each entry listing the most common genes and DNA. This sample comprises roughly 12,000 distinct CDR3 sequences, around a quarter of them detected only once. The ten most abundant clones make up more than 9% of the sample. Instead of sorted cells or RNA, genomic DNA extracted from peripheral blood served as the source for amplifying TCR beta rearrangements. The sample was blood. The receptors derive from a human donor with a blood cancer.

The rearrangement uses TRBV10-3 and TRBJ1-3, with D hard to call. Trimming shortened V by 6 bases and J by 0 bases, and 9 bases separated the two germline ends. CDR1 and CDR2 (germline): ENHRY, SYGVKD. The CDR3 runs 14 residues. The CDR3 DNA reads as TGTGCCATCAGCCCAGGCCCCTCTGGAAACACCATATATTTT. This sequence encodes CAISPGPSGNTIYF.

By share, this clonotype ranks as medium-sized (0.01 to 0.1%). The J gene is TRBJ1-2, the V gene TRBV24-1; D is undetermined. Trimming left V 9 bases short and J 1 base short, with 14 bases between. The CDR3 totals 14 residues. Germline lookup yields CDR1 KGHDR and CDR2 SFDVKD. In nucleotides, the CDR3 is TGTGCCACCTCAGGACCGGCCGGTAACTATGGCTACACCTTC. This encodes CATSGPAGNYGYTF.

The CDR3 reads CASSPPYELDIQYF. The CDR3 DNA reads TGTGCCAGCAGCCCACCTTACGAATTAGACATTCAGTACTTC. The genes are TRBV7-9 and TRBJ2-4; D call uncertain. V dropped 5 bases and J dropped 8 bases, with 16 bases sitting between them. Germline CDR1 and CDR2: SEHNR and FQNEAQ (reference sequence). The CDR3 length is 14 residues. The full variable domain, rest sourced from reference TRBV7-9 and TRBJ2-4, is DTGVSQNPRHKITKRGQNVTFRCDPISEHNRLYWYRQTLGQGPEFLTYFQNEAQLEKSRLLSDRFSAERPKGSFSTLEIQRTEQGDSAMYLCASSPPYELDIQYFGAGTRLSVL.

The chain recombines TRBV4-3 with TRBJ2-3; D remains ambiguous. Trimming left V 0 bases short and J 6 bases short, with 7 bases between. Germline CDR1 is LGHNA and CDR2 is YSLEER. The CDR3 runs 13 residues. The CDR3 sequence: CASSQDVRDTQYF. The CDR3 DNA sequence: TGCGCCAGCAGCCAAGATGTCCGCGATACGCAGTATTTT.

This clonotype was counted only a few times. The chain carries TRBV6-4 and TRBJ2-3; 7 nucleotides line up with TRBD1. CDR1 is MRHNA and CDR2 is SNTAGT in the germline V gene. The CDR3 is 14 amino acids. Unmatched junction bases numbered 4, after V lost 6 bases and J lost 1 base. The CDR3 DNA follows: TGTGCCAGCAGGGATGGACAGGGCACAGATACGCAGTATTTT. Its translation is CASRDGQGTDTQYF.

This clonotype is judged medium-sized. The chain is built from TRBV6-6 and TRBJ2-3; D gene uncertain. Trimming pared 2 bases from V and 4 bases from J, leaving 7 bases between. Looked up from germline, CDR1 is MNHNY and CDR2 is SVGAGI (reference sequence). The CDR3 extends over 13 amino acids. The CDR3 bases are TGTGCCAGCAGTTACACAAACTCAGATACGCAGTATTTT. It yields the protein CASSYTNSDTQYF.

This clonotype is categorized as medium-sized. V is TRBV6-1 and J is TRBJ1-6, with a tentative D call TRBD1 (5 bases). The CDR3 loop spans 16 amino acids. V lost 4 bases to trimming and J lost 3 bases, with 13 bases between them. The germline gives CDR1 MNHNS, CDR2 SASEGT. In DNA form, the CDR3 reads TGTGCCAGCAGTGGTCCAGGGACGGACTATAATTCACCCCTCCACTTT. Its protein is CASSGPGTDYNSPLHF.

CDR3 bases: TGTGCCAGCAGTAACGAACGACTAGCGGGGGCCTCCTACAATGAGCAGTTCTTC. Residues: CASSNERLAGASYNEQFF. The rearrangement links TRBV27 to TRBJ2-1; TRBD2 matches at 12 bases. V shed 5 bases, J shed 0 bases, and the junction held 8 bases outside the gene matches. Germline V CDR1 and CDR2: MNHEY, SMNVEV (reference sequence). The CDR3 is 18 amino acids.

This clonotype occurred a few times. This chain links TRBV4-3 with TRBJ2-5; 10 bases map to TRBD1. Per germline, CDR1 LGHNA and CDR2 YSLEER. The CDR3 is made up of 16 amino acids. V lost 0 bases to trimming and J lost 1 base; unmatched junction nucleotides: 2. The CDR3, as DNA: TGCGCCAGCAGCCAAGATTGGACAGGGGGCCAAGAGACCCAGTACTTC. Protein product: CASSQDWTGGQETQYF.

V usage is TRBV27 and J usage is TRBJ2-1; 10 nucleotides line up with TRBD2. The germline gives CDR1 MNHEY, CDR2 SMNVEV (reference sequence). Trimming removed 0 bases from V and 10 bases from J; junction bases left unmatched: 9. The CDR3 is 16 amino acids. This CDR3 reads CASSLSWTSGSYEQFF. In nucleotides, the CDR3 is TGTGCCAGCAGTTTATCGTGGACTAGCGGCTCCTACGAGCAGTTCTTC.

This clonotype is medium-sized in the sample. The genes are TRBV19 and TRBJ2-7; TRBD1 might be the D (5 bases). V lost 4 bases to trimming and J lost 3 bases, with 7 bases between them. The germline gives CDR1 LNHDA, CDR2 SQIVND (reference sequence). There are 12 residues in the CDR3. The CDR3 reads CASSTRDYEQYF. The CDR3 nucleotides are TGTGCCAGTAGTACCAGGGACTACGAGCAGTACTTC.

This clonotype appeared a few times. The genes are TRBV6-5 and TRBJ1-4, with D hard to call. Germline-derived CDR1 and CDR2 are MNHEY and SVGAGI. The CDR3 consists of 18 residues. The V gene lost 0 bases and the J gene lost 8 bases, with 22 bases spanning the gap. The CDR3 region is CASSYSMADAISREKLFF. The DNA of the CDR3 is TGTGCCAGCAGTTACTCTATGGCGGACGCAATAAGCAGAGAAAAACTGTTTTTT.

Regarding this clonotype: A much bigger clone sits one base away, suggesting this may be a read error. This rearrangement joins TRBV29-1 to TRBJ1-1, with D hard to call. With 5 bases removed from V and 0 bases from J, the gap between germline ends came to 13 bases. Germline CDR1 reads SQVTM; CDR2 reads ANQGSEA. This CDR3 has 14 amino acids. The CDR3 reads CSVTFTGLNTEAFF. The CDR3 DNA is TGCAGCGTTACTTTCACTGGGTTGAACACTGAAGCTTTCTTT. The full variable domain, in which reference TRBV29-1 and TRBJ1-1 provide the parts outside the CDR3, is SAVISQKPSRDICQRGTSLTIQCQVDSQVTMMFWYRQQPGQSLTLIATANQGSEATYESGFVIDKFPISRPNLTFSTLTVSNMSPEDSSIYLCSVTFTGLNTEAFFGQGTRLTVV.

By sample share, this clonotype is medium-sized (0.01 to 0.1%). The V gene is TRBV19, the J gene TRBJ2-5, with D possibly matching TRBD2 (6 bases). The V end was cut by 4 bases, the J end by 4 bases, with 10 bases between. The CDR3 sequence is 13 residues long. From germline, CDR1 is LNHDA and CDR2 SQIVND (reference sequence). CDR3 sequence reads: CASSNSGRETQYF. CDR3 sequence (DNA): TGTGCCAGTAGTAACAGCGGGCGAGAGACCCAGTACTTC.

The chain joins TRBV6-1 to TRBJ1-5; D might be TRBD1 (5 bases). Trimming shortened V by 3 bases and J by 7 bases, and 16 bases separated the two germline ends. The length of the CDR3 is 15 residues. Germline loops: CDR1 MNHNS, CDR2 SASEGT. This chain's CDR3 is CASSDSHRGWQPQHF. The CDR3 nucleotides read TGTGCCAGCAGTGATTCCCACCGGGGGTGGCAGCCCCAGCATTTT.

This clonotype has more than one count but fewer than ten. This sequence joins TRBV28 and TRBJ2-3; tentatively, D is TRBD1 (6 bases). Trimming stripped 5 bases from V and 5 bases from J, with 14 bases between. CDR3 size: 14 residues. CDR1 is MDHEN and CDR2 is SYDVKM in the germline V gene. This CDR3 reads CASSQQGIGDTQYF. In nucleotides, the CDR3 is TGTGCCAGCAGTCAACAGGGTATTGGAGATACGCAGTATTTT.

Of note for this clonotype: A much bigger clone sits one base away, suggesting this may be a read error. Without the conserved terminal phenylalanine or tryptophan, this CDR3 likely stems from a read error. The genes are TRBV30 and TRBJ1-2; 9 nucleotides agree with TRBD1. J gave up 7 bases and V 3 bases, and 3 bases lay outside the gene matches. The CDR3 has 12 amino acids. Per germline, CDR1 GTSNPN and CDR2 SVGIG (reference sequence). DNA for the CDR3: TGTGCCTGGAGGAGACAGGGGGGTGGCTACACCTTA. As protein: CAWRRQGGGYTL.

This clonotype has more than one count but fewer than ten. The CDR3 spells CASSKELLEGVSYNEQFF. The CDR3 DNA reads TGTGCCAGCAGCAAAGAGCTGTTGGAGGGGGTTTCCTACAATGAGCAGTTCTTC. The V gene is TRBV21-1, the J gene TRBJ2-1; TRBD1 is the table's D call and was not checked against the DNA. TRBV21-1 is marked as a pseudogene. The CDR3 loop spans 18 amino acids.